A selection of T cell receptor beta chains follows, all from one sample in a study of T cell responses to AZD1222 COVID-19 vaccine. TCRdb's copy holds only in-frame clones and misses some; the assay was immunoSEQ multiplex PCR. The sample has about 84,000 clones; 80% to 90% are singletons. The sequences come from peripheral blood, collected 28 days after the second AZD1222 dose. These receptors were obtained from an adult who received the AZD1222 COVID-19 vaccine. CDR3s include the opening cysteine and the closing phenylalanine or tryptophan. Fields, in order: J gene, clone size, V gene, D gene, CDR3 DNA, CDR3 protein. The D gene is left open where the match is weak. Clone size is stated in some rows and not others, as once, few, many or a class when expanded.

J: TRBJ2-1; size: -; V: TRBV10-1; D: TRBD2; DNA: TGCGCCAGCAGTGAGTTCGCCGGGACTAGCGGAAGGAATGAGCAGTTCTTC; CDR3: CASSEFAGTSGRNEQFF
J: TRBJ1-6; size: few; V: TRBV4-2; D: -; DNA: TGTGCCAGCAGCCAGGGGTATTCTGATAATTCACCCCTCCACTTT; CDR3: CASSQGYSDNSPLHF
J: TRBJ1-3; size: -; V: TRBV4-2; D: -; DNA: TGTGCCAGCAGCGCCCCGGGGGATGGAAACACCATATATTTT; CDR3: CASSAPGDGNTIYF
J: TRBJ1-6; size: -; V: TRBV24-1; D: -; DNA: TGTGCCACCAGTTACGGGAGTGGCTCACCCCTCCACTTT; CDR3: CATSYGSGSPLHF
J: TRBJ2-3; size: -; V: TRBV5-1; D: TRBD2; DNA: TGCGCCAGCAGCCCGTTACTAGCGGGACTAACAGATACGCAGTATTTT; CDR3: CASSPLLAGLTDTQYF
J: TRBJ2-5; size: -; V: TRBV5-6; D: -; DNA: TGTGCCAGCAGCTCGAGGACAGTCCAGTACTTC; CDR3: CASSSRTVQYF
J: TRBJ2-5; size: -; V: TRBV4-2; D: -; DNA: TGTGCCAGCAGCCAAGATCTCGGACTCGTACAAGAGACCCAGTACTTC; CDR3: CASSQDLGLVQETQYF
J: TRBJ2-5; size: -; V: TRBV18; D: TRBD2; DNA: TGTGCCAGCTCACCTGCCCTACGACTAGCGGCCGAAGAGACCCAGTACTTC; CDR3: CASSPALRLAAEETQYF
J: TRBJ2-1; size: -; V: TRBV21-1; D: -; DNA: TGTGCCAGCAGCAAACCGGGTAGGAGGGGCTACAATGAGCAGTTCTTC; CDR3: CASSKPGRRGYNEQFF
J: TRBJ2-5; size: -; V: TRBV12-2; D: -; DNA: TGTGCAAGTCGCCTAGTTGAGGAGCGCCAAGAGACCCAGTACTTC; CDR3: CASRLVEERQETQYF
J: TRBJ2-7; size: -; V: TRBV28; D: TRBD2; DNA: TGTGCCAGCAGTTTGAGTGGACTAGCGGGAAGCTACGAGCAGTACTTC; CDR3: CASSLSGLAGSYEQYF
J: TRBJ1-2; size: -; V: TRBV6-2/TRBV6-3; D: -; DNA: TGTGCCAGCAGTTACGACGCGAGGGGGGTATATGGCTACACCTTC; CDR3: CASSYDARGVYGYTF
J: TRBJ2-6; size: -; V: TRBV11-3; D: TRBD1; DNA: TGTGCCAGCAGTGGACAGGGATCCTCTGGGGCCAACGTCCTGACTTTC; CDR3: CASSGQGSSGANVLTF
J: TRBJ1-6; size: few; V: TRBV19; D: -; DNA: TGTGCCAGTAGTATAGCCGTGGACCGAGATAATTCACCCCTCCACTTT; CDR3: CASSIAVDRDNSPLHF
J: TRBJ2-2; size: -; V: TRBV6-7; D: -; DNA: TGTGCCAGCAGTTACGGTCATAGGGGGCGGGGCACCGGGGAGCTGTTTTTT; CDR3: CASSYGHRGRGTGELFF
J: TRBJ2-3; size: -; V: TRBV3-1/TRBV3-2; D: -; DNA: TGTGCCAGCAGCCTACGAACAGACACAGATACGCAGTATTTT; CDR3: CASSLRTDTDTQYF
J: TRBJ2-7; size: -; V: TRBV6-2/TRBV6-3; D: -; DNA: TGTGCCAGCAGTTACCCCTTTATGGCTAGCGAATCCTACGAGCAGTACTTC; CDR3: CASSYPFMASESYEQYF
J: TRBJ2-7; size: -; V: TRBV28; D: TRBD1; DNA: TGTGCCAGCAGACTAAGGGACAGGGGTTTCTACGAGCAGTACTTC; CDR3: CASRLRDRGFYEQYF
J: TRBJ1-2; size: -; V: TRBV3-1/TRBV3-2; D: -; DNA: TGTGCCAGCAGCCTGTCCCGGACAGTCAACTATGGCTACACCTTC; CDR3: CASSLSRTVNYGYTF
J: TRBJ1-1; size: -; V: TRBV6-5; D: TRBD1; DNA: TGTGCCAGCAGAAGACAGGGGGAAGCTTTCTTT; CDR3: CASRRQGEAFF
J: TRBJ1-6; size: -; V: TRBV4-3; D: -; DNA: TGCGCCAGCAGCCAAGCAGGGCAGGGTGGATCACCCCTCCACTTT; CDR3: CASSQAGQGGSPLHF
J: TRBJ1-2; size: few; V: TRBV6-2/TRBV6-3; D: -; DNA: TGTGCCAGCAGTGACTTCTCCAGGGGTGGCTACACCTTC; CDR3: CASSDFSRGGYTF
J: TRBJ1-2; size: -; V: TRBV5-1; D: -; DNA: TGCGCCAGCAGCTTGGGAGAGACCTACTACTATGGCTACACCTTC; CDR3: CASSLGETYYYGYTF
J: TRBJ2-3; size: -; V: TRBV7-9; D: TRBD2; DNA: TGTGCCAGCAGCTGGGGACTAGCGGGAGGCCACGATACGCAGTATTTT; CDR3: CASSWGLAGGHDTQYF
J: TRBJ1-5; size: -; V: TRBV30; D: TRBD1; DNA: TGTGCCTGGAGCCAGGGGGCGCTTGGTCAGCCCCAGCATTTT; CDR3: CAWSQGALGQPQHF
J: TRBJ1-2; size: once; V: TRBV20-1; D: TRBD1; DNA: TGCAGTGCCAGGGGGGGTTTAGGCTACACCTTC; CDR3: CSARGGLGYTF
J: TRBJ1-2; size: once; V: TRBV28; D: -; DNA: TGTGCCAGCAGTCCCCCACGGCTCGCCTATGGCTACACCTTC; CDR3: CASSPPRLAYGYTF
J: TRBJ2-7; size: -; V: TRBV4-3; D: -; DNA: TGCGCCAGCAGCCAAGTAATCAGCGCCGCCTACGAGCAGTACTTC; CDR3: CASSQVISAAYEQYF
J: TRBJ2-6; size: -; V: TRBV6-5; D: -; DNA: TGTGCCAGCCAAATCCCCGGAACCAACGTCCTGACTTTC; CDR3: CASQIPGTNVLTF
J: TRBJ2-2; size: -; V: TRBV5-4; D: -; DNA: TGTGCCAGCAGGCTGCCCGGGGAAGAAAAAACCGGGGAGCTGTTTTTT; CDR3: CASRLPGEEKTGELFF
J: TRBJ2-5; size: few; V: TRBV5-1; D: -; DNA: TGCGCCAGCAGCTTGGCAATACAAGAGACCCAGTACTTC; CDR3: CASSLAIQETQYF
J: TRBJ2-1; size: once; V: TRBV18; D: TRBD2; DNA: TGTGCCTCCGGGAGGATTAACTACAATGAGCAGTTCTTC; CDR3: CASGRINYNEQFF
J: TRBJ2-1; size: -; V: TRBV6-2/TRBV6-3; D: TRBD1; DNA: TGTGCCAGCAGTTCCCGACAGGGAAGCTCCTACAATGAGCAGTTCTTC; CDR3: CASSSRQGSSYNEQFF
J: TRBJ2-1; size: -; V: TRBV10-2; D: -; DNA: TGCGCCAGCCGGAGCGGGCGGTACAATGAGCAGTTCTTC; CDR3: CASRSGRYNEQFF
J: TRBJ1-1; size: -; V: TRBV4-1; D: -; DNA: TGCGCCAGCAGCCAAGATGAAGGGAGGAACACTGAAGCTTTCTTT; CDR3: CASSQDEGRNTEAFF
J: TRBJ1-4; size: -; V: TRBV15; D: TRBD1; DNA: TGTGCCACCAGCAGGGGGACAGGTCCTGAAAAACTGTTTTTT; CDR3: CATSRGTGPEKLFF
J: TRBJ2-5; size: -; V: TRBV29-1; D: -; DNA: TGCAGCGTTGAAGTGGGACGAGAGACCCAGTACTTC; CDR3: CSVEVGRETQYF
J: TRBJ1-5; size: -; V: TRBV5-1; D: -; DNA: TGCGCCAGCAGCTTACAGGGATCCGACAATCAGCCCCAGCATTTT; CDR3: CASSLQGSDNQPQHF
J: TRBJ1-2; size: -; V: TRBV24-1; D: -; DNA: TGTGCCACCAGTGATTTTTCAGGGAGTGGCTACACCTTC; CDR3: CATSDFSGSGYTF
J: TRBJ2-1; size: -; V: TRBV5-6; D: TRBD2; DNA: TGTGCCAGCAGCTTAAGAAGCGGGAGGCTCAATGAGCAGTTCTTC; CDR3: CASSLRSGRLNEQFF
J: TRBJ2-5; size: -; V: TRBV5-8; D: TRBD2; DNA: TGTGCCAGCAGCTTTCCGGGACTAGCGGGAGAGACCCAGTACTTC; CDR3: CASSFPGLAGETQYF
J: TRBJ2-7; size: -; V: TRBV27; D: -; DNA: TGTGCCAGCAGCCTAAAAGGGGCTGGGACCTACGAGCAGTACTTC; CDR3: CASSLKGAGTYEQYF
J: TRBJ1-3; size: -; V: TRBV15; D: -; DNA: TGTGCCACCAGCAGAGATACAGGATGGACTGGAAACACCATATATTTT; CDR3: CATSRDTGWTGNTIYF
J: TRBJ2-5; size: -; V: TRBV6-5; D: -; DNA: TGTGCCACAGGACCCCGGGGGGAGACCCAGTACTTC; CDR3: CATGPRGETQYF
J: TRBJ1-2; size: -; V: TRBV3-1/TRBV3-2; D: -; DNA: TGTGCCAGCAGCCAGGGACCGGGACTGTATGGCTACACCTTC; CDR3: CASSQGPGLYGYTF
J: TRBJ2-1; size: -; V: TRBV6-5; D: -; DNA: TGTGCCAGCAGTTACACTAGGGGCGGGGTTAATGAGCAGTTCTTC; CDR3: CASSYTRGGVNEQFF
J: TRBJ1-5; size: -; V: TRBV10-1; D: -; DNA: TGCGCCAGCAGTACTAGTCATGGTAGCAATCAGCCCCAGCATTTT; CDR3: CASSTSHGSNQPQHF
J: TRBJ2-3; size: -; V: TRBV24-1; D: -; DNA: TGTGCCACCAGTGATCATTCCTCCGGGACAGATACGCAGTATTTT; CDR3: CATSDHSSGTDTQYF
J: TRBJ1-5; size: -; V: TRBV6-2/TRBV6-3; D: -; DNA: TGTGCCAGCAGTTACACAAGGGGTCTTCAGCCCCAGCATTTT; CDR3: CASSYTRGLQPQHF
J: TRBJ2-7; size: -; V: TRBV28; D: TRBD1; DNA: TGTGCCAGCAGTACCCCGGGACAGGGTATTCCCTACGAGCAGTACTTC; CDR3: CASSTPGQGIPYEQYF
J: TRBJ2-7; size: once; V: TRBV4-3; D: -; DNA: TGCGCCAAGTCCCAGACCATCCCCTACGAGCAGTACTTC; CDR3: CAKSQTIPYEQYF
J: TRBJ2-2; size: -; V: TRBV2; D: -; DNA: TGTGCCAGCAGGGGGGCTTTAGGCACCGGGGAGCTGTTTTTT; CDR3: CASRGALGTGELFF
J: TRBJ1-2; size: -; V: TRBV4-3; D: -; DNA: TGCGCCAGCAGCCAAGAGCGCTTCATCTATGGCTACACCTTC; CDR3: CASSQERFIYGYTF
J: TRBJ1-5; size: -; V: TRBV7-2; D: -; DNA: TGTGCCAGCAGCTTAGGGGGGCAGGTTGTGCAGCCCCAGCATTTT; CDR3: CASSLGGQVVQPQHF
J: TRBJ1-1; size: -; V: TRBV7-3; D: -; DNA: TGTGCCAGCAGCTTACCAGGCCTTACTGAAGCTTTCTTT; CDR3: CASSLPGLTEAFF